Below, 30 T cell receptor beta chains from the same sample are listed, as sequenced in a study of beta chain features in type 1 diabetes. Overall study findings and caveats: Patients with Type 1 diabetes showed moderately but significantly shorter TCRB CDR3s in all four CD4+ subsets.

No antigen is known for these receptors. Sequencing targeted expressed TCRB transcripts, as all isolated RNA had been reverse transcribed. Clones were read by immunoSEQ multiplex PCR, and TCRdb kept only the in-frame ones, dropping some. Counted here are around 360,000 clones, over 9.5% occurring once; the ten biggest clones make up 0.008% to 0.011%. The sequencing input was naive CD4+ T cells from blood. These receptors were obtained from a woman younger than 30 with type 1 diabetes.

This clone occurred a few times. This rearrangement joins TRBV7-2 to TRBJ2-7; 9 nucleotides align to TRBD1. The V gene's germline CDR1 is SGHTA and CDR2 FQGNSA. The CDR3 sequence is 14 residues long. V lost 8 bases to trimming and J lost 6 bases; unmatched junction nucleotides: 11. CDR3 loop: CASCGGQGCLEQYF. The CDR3 DNA is TGTGCCAGCTGTGGGGGACAGGGTTGTCTCGAGCAGTACTTC.

This clone was counted only a few times. The chain employs TRBV28 and TRBJ2-5, with TRBD1 matching 10 bases. This CDR3 region has 14 residues. V shed 8 bases and J 3 bases; nucleotides not matched to a gene: 6. The germline V gene encodes CDR1 MDHEN and CDR2 SYDVKM. CDR3 nucleotide sequence: TGTGCCAGCGGCCCCGGGACAGGGGAAGAGACCCAGTACTTC. As protein: CASGPGTGEETQYF.

The chain couples TRBV7-8 to TRBJ2-3, with TRBD2 identical over 8 bases. The germline V gene encodes CDR1 SGHVS and CDR2 FQNEAQ. V shed 3 bases and J 4 bases; nucleotides not matched to a gene: 6. This CDR3 has 15 amino acids. The CDR3 sequence: CASSLRRGVADTQYF. The CDR3, as DNA: TGTGCCAGCAGCTTGAGGCGGGGGGTCGCAGATACGCAGTATTTT.

Comments on this clone: Other DNA variants within this sample encode the same CDR3. The chain is built from TRBV7-2 and TRBJ2-7; D ambiguous. The germline V and J ends were trimmed by 5 bases and 2 bases, with 4 bases remaining between them. The CDR3 loop spans 11 amino acids. Germline lookup yields CDR1 SGHTA and CDR2 FQGNSA. As DNA, the CDR3 is TGTGCCAGCAGCCTTACCTACGAGCAGTACTTC. It encodes CASSLTYEQYF.

This clone came up a few times. The genes are TRBV4-3 and TRBJ1-3; the D is unclear. The germline V gene encodes CDR1 LGHNA and CDR2 YSLEER. Trimming left V 3 bases short and J 3 bases short, with 6 bases between. There are 13 residues in the CDR3. This chain's CDR3 is CASSHQDGNTIYF. The CDR3 coding sequence is TGCGCCAGCAGCCACCAGGATGGAAACACCATATATTTT.

This clone was detected only a few times. This chain uses TRBV5-1 with TRBJ2-1; 9 bases are a match to TRBD2. CDR3 length equals 16 residues. Trimming cost V 5 bases and J 4 bases; bases outside gene matches: 10. The germline CDR1 and CDR2 sequences are SGHRS and YFSETQ. The CDR3 region is CASRPDPSGAYNEQFF. CDR3 nucleotides: TGCGCCAGCAGGCCGGACCCTAGCGGGGCTTACAATGAGCAGTTCTTC.

This chain uses TRBV4-3 with TRBJ2-5; tentative D call: TRBD1 (6 bases). The ends were cut back, 2 bases at V and 4 bases at J, with 14 bases in the middle. Germline values: CDR1 LGHNA, CDR2 YSLEER. The CDR3 has 15 amino acids. In DNA, the CDR3 is TGCGCCAGCAGCCAACGAACAGGGATTATAGAGACCCAGTACTTC. Protein product: CASSQRTGIIETQYF.

CDR3 DNA sequence: TGCGCCAGCAGCACTGCCGGGACAGGGACCGAGCAGTACTTC. Translating it yields CASSTAGTGTEQYF. This chain connects TRBV5-1 to TRBJ2-7; 9 bases line up with TRBD1. This CDR3 contains 14 residues. The germline V gene has CDR1 SGHRS and CDR2 YFSETQ. The ends lost 4 bases at V and 6 bases at J; junction bases unmatched: 8.

In this sample, this clone turned up a few times. This chain uses TRBV10-3 with TRBJ2-3; 8 nucleotides agree with TRBD2. The germline CDR1 and CDR2 sequences are ENHRY and SYGVKD. Trimming removed 5 bases from V and 6 bases from J; junction bases left unmatched: 4. The CDR3 runs to 13 residues. DNA of the CDR3: TGTGCCATCAGTCGACTAGCGAGGGATACGCAGTATTTT. The encoded protein is CAISRLARDTQYF.

This clone has a handful of counts. V usage is TRBV9 and J usage is TRBJ2-6; 8 bases are a match to TRBD1. The CDR3 is 17 residues long. The J segment lost 4 bases and the V segment lost 2 bases, leaving 8 bases of the junction unmatched. Germline V gene sequence: CDR1 SGDLS, CDR2 YYNGEE. CDR3 loop: CASSVARGRSGANVLTF. CDR3 sequence (DNA): TGTGCCAGCAGCGTGGCCAGGGGGCGGTCCGGGGCCAACGTCCTGACTTTC.

CDR3: CASSRDRGTYNEQFF. The CDR3 nucleotides are TGTGCCAGCAGTCGGGACAGGGGTACCTACAATGAGCAGTTCTTC. The V call is TRBV6-1, the J call TRBJ2-1; 10 positions match TRBD1. The germline CDR1 and CDR2 sequences are MNHNS and SASEGT. CDR3 length: 15 amino acids. V was clipped by 5 bases and J by 2 bases; unmatched bases: 3.

The chain links TRBV7-9 to TRBJ2-3; D is perhaps TRBD2 (6 bases). The CDR3 covers 16 residues. Germline assignment: CDR1 SEHNR and CDR2 FQNEAQ (reference sequence). V was pared by 5 bases and J by 2 bases, with 17 bases between. Here the CDR3 reads CASSLTSKGSTDTQYF. The CDR3 coding sequence is TGTGCCAGCAGCCTGACTAGTAAAGGTTCCACAGATACGCAGTATTTT.

In its sample, this clone was seen once. The genes are TRBV30 and TRBJ2-7, with D maybe TRBD2 (5 bases). V lost 6 bases to trimming and J lost 0 bases, with 15 bases between them. The CDR3 is 14 amino acids. In germline, CDR1 is GTSNPN, CDR2 SVGIG (reference sequence). The CDR3 spells CACPTRGSSYEQYF. CDR3 nucleotide sequence: TGTGCCTGCCCCACGAGAGGGAGCTCCTACGAGCAGTACTTC.

This clone was detected only a few times. This chain uses TRBV7-2 with TRBJ1-1; D is undetermined. The V gene's germline CDR1 is SGHTA and CDR2 FQGNSA. The CDR3 is 13 amino acids. The ends were cut back, 6 bases at V and 0 bases at J, with 8 bases in the middle. CDR3 sequence: CASRGLMNTEAFF. DNA of the CDR3: TGTGCCAGCAGGGGCCTAATGAACACTGAAGCTTTCTTT.

The chain is built from TRBV5-1 and TRBJ2-6, with D tentatively TRBD1 (6 bases). There are 15 residues in the CDR3. Trimming shortened V by 5 bases and J by 1 base, and 10 bases separated the two germline ends. Germline V gene data show CDR1 as SGHRS and CDR2 as YFSETQ. The CDR3 DNA reads as TGCGCCAGCAGACAAAGGGGGTCTGGGGCCAACGTCCTGACTTTC. This codes for CASRQRGSGANVLTF.

The V gene is TRBV19, the J gene TRBJ1-6, with TRBD1 as a possible D gene (6 bases). V was clipped by 3 bases and J by 15 bases, with 18 bases between them. The CDR3 extends over 14 amino acids. Germline V lookup: CDR1 LNHDA, CDR2 SQIVND (reference sequence). The CDR3 region has the DNA TGTGCCAGTAGTATCCAAAACCTACAGGGTCTCCTCCACTTT. This gives the protein CASSIQNLQGLLHF.

For the CDR3, the DNA is TGTGCCAGCTCACCACCAGTTTTAGCGGGGTTCCACGAGCAGTACTTC. Translated: CASSPPVLAGFHEQYF. The chain couples TRBV18 to TRBJ2-7; 8 bases fit TRBD2. Germline lookup yields CDR1 KGHSH and CDR2 LQKENI. The CDR3 is 16 amino acids. J was trimmed by 5 bases and V by 0 bases; bases with no gene match: 9. Complete variable domain (other parts from reference TRBV18 and TRBJ2-7): NAGVMQNPRHLVRRRGQEARLRCSPMKGHSHVYWYRQLPEEGLKFMVYLQKENIIDESGMPKERFSAEFPKEGPSILRIQQVVRGDSAAYFCASSPPVLAGFHEQYFGPGTRLTVT.

The V gene is TRBV28, the J gene TRBJ1-2, with TRBD1 matching over 8 bases. Germline CDR1 reads MDHEN; CDR2 reads SYDVKM. Trimming cost V 6 bases and J 3 bases; bases outside gene matches: 6. This CDR3 has 14 amino acids. CDR3 DNA sequence: TGTGCCAGCAGATGGAGGGACAGGTACTATGGCTACACCTTC. Encoded protein: CASRWRDRYYGYTF.

This clone was detected only a few times. The rearrangement joins TRBV11-2 to TRBJ2-7; TRBD2 matches 13 bases. The germline V gene encodes CDR1 SGHAT and CDR2 FQNNGV. J gave up 5 bases and V 5 bases, and 6 bases lay outside the gene matches. This CDR3 spans 15 amino acids. The CDR3 here is CASSQLAGGQNEQYF. The CDR3, as DNA: TGTGCCAGCAGCCAACTAGCGGGGGGGCAAAACGAGCAGTACTTC.

Only a few counts were recorded for this clone. V and J are TRBV19 and TRBJ2-4, with TRBD1 matching over 9 bases. The germline gives CDR1 LNHDA, CDR2 SQIVND (reference sequence). The CDR3 covers 14 residues. The V gene end was trimmed by 6 bases and the J gene end by 5 bases; junction bases not matched to a gene: 5. The chain's CDR3 is CASSPTGGENIQYF. In nucleotides, the CDR3 is TGTGCCAGTAGCCCAACAGGGGGCGAAAACATTCAGTACTTC. Complete variable domain (other parts from reference TRBV19 and TRBJ2-4): DGGITQSPKYLFRKEGQNVTLSCEQNLNHDAMYWYRQDPGQGLRLIYYSQIVNDFQKGDIAEGYSVSREKKESFPLTVTSAQKNPTAFYLCASSPTGGENIQYFGAGTRLSVL.

The V call is TRBV28, the J call TRBJ1-1, with TRBD1 matching over 11 bases. Germline V lookup: CDR1 MDHEN, CDR2 SYDVKM. The CDR3 covers 14 residues. J gave up 6 bases and V 4 bases, and 4 bases lay outside the gene matches. This CDR3 is CASSWTGGEAEAFF. The CDR3 DNA follows: TGTGCCAGCAGTTGGACAGGGGGCGAAGCTGAAGCTTTCTTT.

This chain connects TRBV10-3 to TRBJ2-3; possible D gene TRBD1, 6 bases. Germline values: CDR1 ENHRY, CDR2 SYGVKD. The V gene lost 2 bases and the J gene lost 0 bases, with 9 bases spanning the gap. This CDR3 has 15 residues. The DNA for the CDR3 is TGTGCCATCAGTGAGAGGGGGACGAGCACAGATACGCAGTATTTT. Amino acids: CAISERGTSTDTQYF.

This clone turned up a few times. The rearrangement uses TRBV29-1 and TRBJ2-7; 7 bases fit TRBD1. J was trimmed by 0 bases and V by 6 bases; bases with no gene match: 8. This CDR3 has 14 residues. CDR1 and CDR2 (germline): SQVTM, ANQGSEA. The CDR3 sequence: CSVAQGESSYEQYF. The CDR3 DNA sequence: TGCAGCGTCGCCCAGGGGGAGAGCTCCTACGAGCAGTACTTC.

This chain connects TRBV29-1 to TRBJ2-7, with TRBD1 matching over 9 bases. V was clipped by 3 bases and J by 4 bases; unmatched bases: 1. Germline V gene sequence: CDR1 SQVTM, CDR2 ANQGSEA. The CDR3 loop spans 12 amino acids. CDR3 amino acids: CSVETGGYEQYF. The CDR3 DNA follows: TGCAGCGTTGAGACAGGGGGATACGAGCAGTACTTC.

This clone was counted only a few times. The chain joins TRBV18 to TRBJ1-4, with D perhaps TRBD1 (5 bases). This CDR3 has 12 amino acids. The germline CDR1 and CDR2 sequences are KGHSH and LQKENI. Trimming pared 5 bases from V and 4 bases from J, leaving 5 bases between. The CDR3 region has the DNA TGTGCCAGCTCAGACAGTAATGAAAAACTGTTTTTT. This gives the protein CASSDSNEKLFF.

The CDR3 sequence is CASSVDAGQELFF. The CDR3 DNA follows: TGTGCCAGCAGCGTAGACGCTGGCCAGGAGCTGTTTTTT. The rearrangement joins TRBV9 to TRBJ2-2, with no clear D. CDR1 and CDR2 from the germline V gene are SGDLS and YYNGEE. Trimming pared 0 bases from V and 10 bases from J, leaving 10 bases between. The CDR3 covers 13 residues.

This clone was seen more than once but under ten times. The chain couples TRBV30 to TRBJ2-3; D uncertain. V lost 2 bases and J 7 bases, leaving 7 bases between the germline ends. CDR3 length: 11 amino acids. CDR1 GTSNPN and CDR2 SVGIG come from the germline V gene (reference sequence). CDR3 protein: CAWSSGYTQYF. In nucleotides, the CDR3 is TGTGCCTGGAGTTCGGGTTATACGCAGTATTTT.

This chain links TRBV4-1 with TRBJ2-5, with 13 nucleotides matching TRBD2. Germline V gene lookup returns CDR1 MGHRA and CDR2 YSYEKL. CDR3 length: 16 amino acids. The trim removed 6 bases at V and 4 bases at J, leaving 8 bases unmatched. The CDR3 DNA follows: TGCGCCAGCAGACCACCGGGACTAGCGGGAAGAGAGACCCAGTACTTC. Translating it yields CASRPPGLAGRETQYF.

This sequence joins TRBV2 and TRBJ2-7, with 9 bases lining up with TRBD2. In germline, CDR1 is SNHLY, CDR2 FYNNEI. The CDR3 consists of 14 residues. Trimming took 6 bases from V and 6 from J; bases not matched to a gene: 9. CDR3 loop: CASRALAGSLEQYF. CDR3 nucleotides: TGTGCCAGCAGGGCTCTAGCGGGGTCTCTCGAGCAGTACTTC.

The CDR3 DNA is TGTGCCAGCAGCGGTCCGGGACAGGGCTCTGGGGCCAACGTCCTGACTTTC. It yields the protein CASSGPGQGSGANVLTF. The chain carries TRBV7-2 and TRBJ2-6; 9 bases map to TRBD1. From germline, CDR1 is SGHTA and CDR2 FQGNSA. Losses at the gene ends were 5 bases for V and 0 bases for J; bases not matched to a gene: 5. The CDR3 is made up of 17 amino acids.